This entry is about one TCR beta chain. The clone's antigen remains unknown. Qualities for individual bases were not recorded, and no much larger clone is one base off. Whole blood was collected in K2EDTA tubes by collaborating institutions according to the institutions' own protocols. For TCRbeta analysis, collaborator samples were shipped as frozen whole blood, as isolated PBMCs, or as DNA extracted from either sample type. TCRbeta CDR3 regions were amplified from genomic DNA using the immunoSEQ Assay, a bias-controlled multiplex PCR. As for how the authors treated the data: The number of nucleated cells in each sample was estimated by amplification of reference gene primers within the assay. To quantify the absolute abundance of each unique TCRbeta CDR3 rearrangement, sequence reads were collapsed and filtered. For each sample, productive Simpson clonality was calculated as the square root of Simpson's diversity index across productive rearrangements. Held by TCRdb, this immuneACCESS table contains in-frame sequences only and omits some clones. Under half of the omission traces to an unresolved V gene where checked; the cause of the rest is unknown. V and J calls and clone size come straight from that table; D and trimming were deduced from the DNA. The sample includes roughly 150,000 clones, with around 84% observed a single time. Together, the top ten hold roughly 18% of the sample.

This sample was taken from a study of blood T cell repertoires in COVID-19 (dated by TCRdb to the early 2020s). Study-wide context: Collaborator samples came from the United States, Italy and Spain and covered acute and convalescent phases of COVID-19. The material from the prospective study consisted of cDNA or gDNA derived from T cells, B-cell-depleted T cells, or PBMCs. Where available, HLA class I and class II types were taken from metadata supplied by the sample provider and were not determined by assay-based typing. The repertoires were released in a freely available public database intended as a resource for research on the immune response to SARS-CoV-2. The samples were drawn from the first 160 participants of the ongoing ImmuneRACE study and from more than 1,000 subjects provided by 6 global collaborators. A de-identified subject ID, COVID-19 status, age in years and sex were almost always included in the sample metadata. Subjects who had been exposed to COVID-19, were actively infected with it, or had recovered from it provided the deeply sampled blood TCRbeta repertoires that made up the dataset. General study outcomes and caveats: Clinical and demographic metadata were provided uncurated, with the amount varying by source and participant.

Measured from the cysteine to the phenylalanine, the CDR3 is 15 residues long. The read is trimmed to its CDR3 DNA, 45 bases read in frame from base 1. The specimen sequenced was peripheral blood. The sequence was collected from a woman older than 75 with acute or convalescent COVID-19. The V and J segments used are TRBV21-1 and TRBJ1-2; TRBD1 is the table's D call and was not checked against the DNA. TRBV21-1 is shown as a pseudogene. The CDR3 here reads CASGEDRFANYGYTF. The nucleotides read TGTGCCAGCGGCGAGGACAGGTTTGCTAACTATGGCTACACCTTC.